This T cell receptor beta chain was recorded in a study of T cell repertoires in cytomegalovirus infection. For the study at large: Public TCR beta signatures marked donors with CMV infection and the matching HLA.

Whole-study results and caveats: Identification of carriers of CMV plus the relevant HLA was achieved through cumulative public TCR beta family frequency. Ex vivo responses were dominated by HLA-C-restricted CMV-specific TCR beta clonotypes.

From germline, CDR1 is MNHEY and CDR2 SVGEGT. Trimming removed 5 bases from V and 0 bases from J, with 16 bases in between. The CDR3 covers 16 residues. A single record per CDR3 protein comes from TCRdb applying MiXCR to the reads. Counted here are approximately 730,000 distinct CDR3 sequences, around 31% occurring once; the ten biggest clones make up 18%. This clonotype was detected only a few times. The antigen remains unidentified. Specimen: cultured PBMCs, collected from culture after CMV antigen stimulation. This chain connects TRBV6-2 or TRBV6-3 to TRBJ1-1; D unresolved. The TCR originated in a human donor in good health (CMV status not recorded). Some clones in this sample may be carry-over from other donors' samples. The CDR3 region has the DNA TGTGCCAGCAGTGAAGGGTTGGCTCGGATGAACACTGAAGCTTTCTTT. Its translation is CASSEGLARMNTEAFF.